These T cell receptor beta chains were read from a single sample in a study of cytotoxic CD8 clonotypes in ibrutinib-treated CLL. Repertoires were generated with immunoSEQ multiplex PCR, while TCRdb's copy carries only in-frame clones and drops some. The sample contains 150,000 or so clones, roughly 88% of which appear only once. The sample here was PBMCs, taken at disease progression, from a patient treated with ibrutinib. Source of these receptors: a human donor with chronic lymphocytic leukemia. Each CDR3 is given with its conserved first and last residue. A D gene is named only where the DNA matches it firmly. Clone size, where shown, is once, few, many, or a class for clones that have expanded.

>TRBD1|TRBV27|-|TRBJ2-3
TGTGCCAGCACCTTGAGGACAGGGACAGATACGCAGTATTTT
CASTLRTGTDTQYF
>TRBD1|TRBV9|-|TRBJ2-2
TGTGCCAGCAGCGCGGGACAGGGCGAGATAGGGGAGCTGTTTTTT
CASSAGQGEIGELFF
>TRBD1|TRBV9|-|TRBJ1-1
TGTGCCAGCAGCGGACGGGACAGGGGGCCCACCACTGAAGCTTTCTTT
CASSGRDRGPTTEAFF
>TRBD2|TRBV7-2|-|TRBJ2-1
TGTGCCAGCAGCTTAGCGGGAGGGCACAATGAGCAGTTCTTC
CASSLAGGHNEQFF
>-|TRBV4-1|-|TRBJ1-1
TGCGCCAGCAGCCAAGTGGGAGACCGGGGCCGGGAAGCTTTCTTT
CASSQVGDRGREAFF
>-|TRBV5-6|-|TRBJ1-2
TGTGCCAGCAGCTTCGAGGGTCGTGATGGCTACACCTTC
CASSFEGRDGYTF
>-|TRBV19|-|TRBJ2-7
TGTGCCAGTAATAGACAGTTCAGCTCCTACGAGCAGTACTTC
CASNRQFSSYEQYF
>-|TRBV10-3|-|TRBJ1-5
TGTGCCATCAGTGATTGGGGGACGAGCAATCAGCCCCAGCATTTT
CAISDWGTSNQPQHF
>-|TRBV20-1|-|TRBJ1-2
TGCAGTGCGAGGGCCAACTATGGCTACACCTTC
CSARANYGYTF
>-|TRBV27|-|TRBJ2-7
TGTGCCAGCAGTTTGGAACCACGGACCTCTCGTTACTACGAGCAGTACTTC
CASSLEPRTSRYYEQYF
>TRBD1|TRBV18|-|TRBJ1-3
TGTGCCAGCTCACCACCCGGGACAGATATTGGAAACACCATATATTTT
CASSPPGTDIGNTIYF
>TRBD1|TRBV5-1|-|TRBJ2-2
TGCGCCAGCAGGTTCACAGGGGGCAATAACACCGGGGAGCTGTTTTTT
CASRFTGGNNTGELFF
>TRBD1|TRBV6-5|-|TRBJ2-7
TGTGCCAGCAGTTACTCAGGGCAGGGGGCGAGGTACGAGCAGTACTTC
CASSYSGQGARYEQYF
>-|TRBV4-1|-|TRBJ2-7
TGCGCCAGCCGCCTAGGGCCAACAGAGAACTACGAGCAGTACTTC
CASRLGPTENYEQYF
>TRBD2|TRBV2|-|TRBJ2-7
TGTGCCAGCAGCTCTCTAGCGGGGAATGACTACGAGCAGTACTTC
CASSSLAGNDYEQYF
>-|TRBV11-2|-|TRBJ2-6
TGTGCCAGCCCTTCGACAGGGACTTCCGTCCTGACTTTC
CASPSTGTSVLTF
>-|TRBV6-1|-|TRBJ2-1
TGTGCCAGCAGTTACCTACGGGAGCAGTTCTTC
CASSYLREQFF
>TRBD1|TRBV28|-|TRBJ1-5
TGTGCCAGCAGTTTATTCACAGGGGTTCAGCCCCAGCATTTT
CASSLFTGVQPQHF
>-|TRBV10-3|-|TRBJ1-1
TGTGCCATCAGTGCGCAGCTGAACACTGAAGCTTTCTTT
CAISAQLNTEAFF
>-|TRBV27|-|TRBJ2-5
TGTGCCAGCAGTTTAGGAGAGACCCAGTACTTC
CASSLGETQYF
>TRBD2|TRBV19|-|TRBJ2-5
TGTGCCAGTAGTATAGGGCTAGCGGGAGGGCAAGAGACCCAGTACTTC
CASSIGLAGGQETQYF
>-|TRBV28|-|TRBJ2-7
TGTGCCAGCAGTTTTGTACAGACACTTTATGACTCCTACGAGCAGTACTTC
CASSFVQTLYDSYEQYF
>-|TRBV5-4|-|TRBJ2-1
TGTGCCAGCAGCTTGGGGCAGGGAATAGGCAATGAGCAGTTCTTC
CASSLGQGIGNEQFF
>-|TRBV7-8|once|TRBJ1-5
TGTGCCAGCAGCCGCACCTCAGGGGCTAGCAATCAGCCCCAGCATTTT
CASSRTSGASNQPQHF
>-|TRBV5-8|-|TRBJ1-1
TGTGCCAGCGTCCTAAGGGGGTTGAACACTGAAGCTTTCTTT
CASVLRGLNTEAFF
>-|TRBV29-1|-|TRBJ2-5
TGCAGCGTTGAAGACCCCCTGGAAGGGCTGGGTGAGACCCAGTACTTC
CSVEDPLEGLGETQYF
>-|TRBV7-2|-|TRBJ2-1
TGTGCCAGCAGCTCTAGGCTTAATGGCAATGAGCAGTTCTTC
CASSSRLNGNEQFF
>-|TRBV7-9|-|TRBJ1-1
TGTGCCAGCAGCTTAGGGGCAGGGAACACTGAAGCTTTCTTT
CASSLGAGNTEAFF
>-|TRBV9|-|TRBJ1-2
TGTGCCAGCAGCGTAGCTCCCGGGAATAGGGGCTACACCTTC
CASSVAPGNRGYTF
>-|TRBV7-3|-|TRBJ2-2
TGTGCCAGCAGCTTAGGCGGGCCGGGGACCGGGGAGCTGTTTTTT
CASSLGGPGTGELFF
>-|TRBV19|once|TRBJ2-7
TGTGCCAGTAAGGCCCAAGCAGGGATCCACGAGCAGTACTTC
CASKAQAGIHEQYF
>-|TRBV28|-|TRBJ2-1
TGTGCCAGCAGTCCACCGGGACGCTACAATGAGCAGTTCTTC
CASSPPGRYNEQFF
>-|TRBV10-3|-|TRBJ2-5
TGTGCCATCAGTGAAGCGGTCGAGACCCAGTACTTC
CAISEAVETQYF
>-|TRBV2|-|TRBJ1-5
TGTGCCAGCAGGGGTACAGGGAATCAGCCCCAGCATTTT
CASRGTGNQPQHF
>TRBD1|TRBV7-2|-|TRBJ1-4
TGTGCCAGCAGCCCGGACAGGGGTAATGAAAAACTGTTTTTT
CASSPDRGNEKLFF
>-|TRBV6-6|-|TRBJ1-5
TGTGCCAGCAGTTACAGACCGCTTAATCAGCCCCAGCATTTT
CASSYRPLNQPQHF
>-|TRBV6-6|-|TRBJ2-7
TGTGCCAGCAGTTACGATCTAGTGTCGAGCTCCTACGAGCAGTACTTC
CASSYDLVSSSYEQYF
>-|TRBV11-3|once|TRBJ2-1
TGTGCCAGCAGCGGAGGATACAATGAGCAGTTCTTC
CASSGGYNEQFF
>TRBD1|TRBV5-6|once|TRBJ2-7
TGTGCCAGCAGCTTGGGGCCAGGGGGCTACGAGCAGTACTTC
CASSLGPGGYEQYF
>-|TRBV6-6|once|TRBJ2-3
TGTGCCAGCAGTGGGCGTTCCCGAGGGGGCACAGATACGCAGTATTTT
CASSGRSRGGTDTQYF
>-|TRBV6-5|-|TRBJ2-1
TGTGCCAGCAGTTACGACACCACCTACAATGAGCAGTTCTTC
CASSYDTTYNEQFF
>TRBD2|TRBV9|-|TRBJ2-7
TGTGCCAGCAGCGAGACGGGGACTAGTCGAGAGCAGTACTTC
CASSETGTSREQYF
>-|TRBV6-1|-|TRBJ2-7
TGTGCCAGCAGAGGTGGGACCTCACAGGGCTACGAGCAGTACTTC
CASRGGTSQGYEQYF
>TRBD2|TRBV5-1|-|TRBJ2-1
TGCGCCAGCAGCCTGCGTCTAGCGGGAGGGGTCGATGAGCAGTTCTTC
CASSLRLAGGVDEQFF
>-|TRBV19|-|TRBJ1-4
TGTGCCAGTAGTTCCCAAGCAGGGAGTATGAATGAAAAACTGTTTTTT
CASSSQAGSMNEKLFF
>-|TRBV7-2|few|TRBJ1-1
TGTGCCAGCAGCTTAAGCCGGAGGACGAACACTGAAGCTTTCTTT
CASSLSRRTNTEAFF
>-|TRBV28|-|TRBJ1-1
TGTGCCAGCACCCCTCACAACACTGAAGCTTTCTTT
CASTPHNTEAFF
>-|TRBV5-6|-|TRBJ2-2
TGTGCCAGCAGCCTCACTACCGGGGAGCTGTTTTTT
CASSLTTGELFF
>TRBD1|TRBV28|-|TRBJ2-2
TGTGCCAGCAGTCCGAAGTCTTTGGGACAGGGGAACACCGGGGAGCTGTTTTTT
CASSPKSLGQGNTGELFF
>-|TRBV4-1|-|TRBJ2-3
TGCGCCAGCAGCCCCCTGAGGAAGGCAGATACGCAGTATTTT
CASSPLRKADTQYF
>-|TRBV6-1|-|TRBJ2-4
TGTGCCAGCAGTGAAAGTAGGATCACAGTAAACATTCAGTACTTC
CASSESRITVNIQYF